Below, 15 T cell receptor beta chains from the same sample are listed, as sequenced in a study of regulatory T cells in long-lasting Graves disease (dated by TCRdb to the early 2020s). This sample's time point label indicates: persistent/refractory GD, antithyroid drugs over 5 years with positive TRAb. For both TCR sequencing and RNA sequencing, RNA was extracted from PBMCs using TRIzol. Libraries were constructed by multiplex PCR. TCRdb records Illumina HiSeq 4000 as the sequencer. iRepertoire HTBI primers and Arm-PCR amplification of CDR3 regions were used to construct TCR beta libraries. In-frame beta chains were kept once TCRdb had trimmed the public reads at Q25 with fastp and called clones with MiXCR. Each CDR3 protein appears once, grouped with its most common genes and DNA. For this sample the table gives some 280,000 distinct CDR3 sequences, of which 20% to 25% were detected only once. Together, the top ten hold roughly three fifths of the sample.

The source material was peripheral blood mononuclear cells (PBMCs), sampled when the disease was refractory, from a patient treated with antithyroid drugs. These receptors all stem from a female donor with Graves disease.

This clonotype turned up a few times. The rearrangement links TRBV4-1 to TRBJ2-5; weak D call: TRBD1 (5 bases). CDR1 is MGHRA, CDR2 YSYEKL, per germline. The CDR3 sequence is 17 residues long. V was clipped by 4 bases and J by 1 base, with 19 bases between them. The CDR3 here is CASSPNGVSDSQETQYF. As DNA, the CDR3 is TGCGCCAGCAGCCCAAATGGGGTCAGCGACAGCCAAGAGACCCAGTACTTC.

This clonotype has more than one count but fewer than ten. A much more abundant neighbour one base away suggests this may be a read error. The CDR3 DNA is TGTGCCAGCAGTTTCACAGGGGCCTACGAGCAGTACTTC. Encoded protein: CASSFTGAYEQYF. The chain employs TRBV27 and TRBJ2-7; 7 bases agree with TRBD1. The ends lost 3 bases at V and 2 bases at J; junction bases unmatched: 1. The CDR3 has 13 amino acids. Germline CDR1 MNHEY, CDR2 SMNVEV (reference sequence).

This clonotype was picked up many times. The rearrangement joins TRBV18 to TRBJ2-7; tentative D call: TRBD2 (5 bases). In germline, CDR1 is KGHSH, CDR2 LQKENI. V dropped 2 bases and J dropped 1 base, with 9 bases sitting between them. This CDR3 is built from 14 residues. In nucleotides, the CDR3 is TGTGCCAGCTCACCATCGGGATATTCCTACGAGCAGTACTTC. It yields the protein CASSPSGYSYEQYF.

This chain joins TRBV15 and TRBJ2-3, with D perhaps TRBD2 (5 bases). The CDR3 runs to 14 residues. Trimming shortened V by 4 bases and J by 0 bases, and 8 bases separated the two germline ends. CDR1 is LNHNV, CDR2 YYDKDF, per germline (reference sequence). Here the CDR3 reads CATSNRTSTDTQYF. CDR3 sequence (DNA): TGTGCCACCAGCAACCGGACTAGCACAGATACGCAGTATTTT.

This clonotype was observed a few times. The chain employs TRBV7-2 and TRBJ2-7; tentatively, D is TRBD1 (5 bases). Per the germline V gene, CDR1 is SGHTA and CDR2 is FQGNSA. V was cut by 1 base and J by 1 base, with 8 bases left in between. CDR3 length: 14 residues. The CDR3 here is CASSLVGHSYEQYF. DNA of the CDR3: TGTGCCAGCAGCTTAGTAGGACATTCCTACGAGCAGTACTTC.

For the CDR3, the DNA is TGTGCCAGTACTACTAGCGGCGCGAACACCGGGGAGCTGTTTTTT. Its translation: CASTTSGANTGELFF. The V call is TRBV6-1, the J call TRBJ2-2; 8 positions match TRBD2. The J segment lost 0 bases and the V segment lost 9 bases, leaving 6 bases of the junction unmatched. CDR3 size: 15 residues. Per the germline V gene, CDR1 is MNHNS and CDR2 is SASEGT.

The chain uses TRBV2 and TRBJ2-7; 9 nucleotides align to TRBD2. The CDR3 has 17 amino acids. Germline CDR1 SNHLY, CDR2 FYNNEI. With 4 bases clipped from V and 0 bases from J, the junction kept 10 bases outside the gene matches. CDR3 bases: TGTGCCAGCAGTGGTTCCCGGACTAGCGTCAGCTCCTACGAGCAGTACTTC. It codes for CASSGSRTSVSSYEQYF.

This clonotype was picked up a small number of times. CDR3 in DNA: TGTGCCAGCAGCTTAGACTGGGGGTCTTCGGGCTACACCTTC. Residues: CASSLDWGSSGYTF. This sequence joins TRBV7-2 and TRBJ1-2; TRBD1 might be the D (5 bases). Per germline, CDR1 SGHTA and CDR2 FQGNSA. The ends were cut back, 1 base at V and 8 bases at J, with 14 bases in the middle. This CDR3 contains 14 residues. Drawing the rest from reference TRBV7-2 and TRBJ1-2, the complete variable domain is GAGVSQSPSNKVTEKGKDVELRCDPISGHTALYWYRQSLGQGLEFLIYFQGNSAPDKSGLPSDRFSAERTGGSVSTLTIQRTQQEDSAVYLCASSLDWGSSGYTFGSGTRLTVV.

This clonotype has a count of ten or more. CDR3 in DNA: TGTGCCAGCAGCTTAGCGGCAAACAATGAAAAACTGTTTTTT. Amino acid sequence: CASSLAANNEKLFF. The chain links TRBV11-2 to TRBJ1-4; D remains unclear. V was clipped by 1 base and J by 5 bases, with 8 bases between them. The CDR3 totals 14 residues. Germline V gene data show CDR1 as SGHAT and CDR2 as FQNNGV. The full variable domain, its missing parts supplied by reference TRBV11-2 and TRBJ1-4, is EAGVAQSPRYKIIEKRQSVAFWCNPISGHATLYWYQQILGQGPKLLIQFQNNGVVDDSQLPKDRFSAERLKGVDSTLKIQPAKLEDSAVYLCASSLAANNEKLFFGSGTQLSVL.

This clonotype was seen ten or more times. The chain is built from TRBV6-1 and TRBJ2-2; 7 nucleotides align to TRBD2. Germline CDR1 reads MNHNS; CDR2 reads SASEGT. This CDR3 region has 14 residues. V lost 5 bases to trimming and J lost 6 bases; unmatched junction nucleotides: 6. In DNA, the CDR3 is TGTGCCAGCAGTCCTCTAGCGGACTCCGGGGAGCTGTTTTTT. It specifies CASSPLADSGELFF.

This clonotype has a handful of counts. DNA of the CDR3: TGCGCCAGCAGCCAAGAATTCCTGAACACCGGGGAGCTGTTTTTT. It encodes CASSQEFLNTGELFF. The chain employs TRBV4-1 and TRBJ2-2, with no clear D. This CDR3 spans 15 amino acids. Trimming took 0 bases from V and 1 from J, leaving 6 bases between them. The germline V gene has CDR1 MGHRA and CDR2 YSYEKL.

This clonotype was observed a few times. The chain joins TRBV27 to TRBJ2-7; the D is unclear. Trimming stripped 4 bases from V and 0 bases from J, with 7 bases between. The CDR3 has 13 residues. Germline V gene lookup returns CDR1 MNHEY and CDR2 SMNVEV (reference sequence). The CDR3 DNA reads TGTGCCAGCAGTTACGGAGACTCCTACGAGCAGTACTTC. Encoded protein: CASSYGDSYEQYF.

A remark on this clonotype: A much larger clone lies one base from this, so it may be a read error. V gene TRBV30 combines with J gene TRBJ1-2; no clear D gene. Germline V CDR1 and CDR2: GTSNPN, SVGIG (reference sequence). The CDR3 covers 12 residues. Trimming stripped 0 bases from V and 4 bases from J, with 6 bases between. The CDR3 DNA is TGTGCCTGGAGTGTCGCGCGCTATGGCTACACCTTC. It translates to CAWSVARYGYTF.

The table lists this clonotype with many counts. The rearrangement uses TRBV28 and TRBJ1-4, with D hard to call. Germline CDR1 is MDHEN and CDR2 is SYDVKM. Trimming stripped 6 bases from V and 5 bases from J, with 10 bases between. This CDR3 has 13 amino acids. The CDR3 DNA sequence: TGTGCCAGCAGCGCACCAAGGAATGAAAAACTGTTTTTT. This gives the protein CASSAPRNEKLFF.

Many counts were recorded for this clonotype. This chain joins TRBV2 and TRBJ1-1; D is possibly TRBD1 (5 bases). The CDR3 is made up of 16 amino acids. V lost 7 bases and J 1 base, leaving 19 bases between the germline ends. Per germline, CDR1 SNHLY and CDR2 FYNNEI. CDR3: CASTGLGVEANTEAFF. For the CDR3, the DNA is TGTGCCAGCACGGGATTAGGGGTTGAAGCGAACACTGAAGCTTTCTTT.